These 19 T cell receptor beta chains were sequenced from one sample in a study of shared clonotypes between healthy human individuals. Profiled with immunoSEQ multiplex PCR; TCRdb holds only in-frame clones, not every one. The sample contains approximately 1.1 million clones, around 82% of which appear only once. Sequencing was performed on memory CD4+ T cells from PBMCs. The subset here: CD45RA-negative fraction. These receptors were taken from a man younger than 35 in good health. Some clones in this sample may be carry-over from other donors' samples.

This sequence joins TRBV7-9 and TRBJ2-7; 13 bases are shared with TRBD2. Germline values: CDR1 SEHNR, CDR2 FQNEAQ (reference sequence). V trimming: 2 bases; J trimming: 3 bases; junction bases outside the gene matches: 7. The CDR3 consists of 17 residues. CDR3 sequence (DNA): TGTGCCAGCAGCTTATTCCTTGGACTAGCGGGAGACTACGAGCAGTACTTC. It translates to CASSLFLGLAGDYEQYF.

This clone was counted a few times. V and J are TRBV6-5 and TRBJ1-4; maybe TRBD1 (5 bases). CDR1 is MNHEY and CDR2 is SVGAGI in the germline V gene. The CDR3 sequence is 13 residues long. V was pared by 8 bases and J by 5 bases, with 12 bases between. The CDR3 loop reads CASRRDGNEKLFF. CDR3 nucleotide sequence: TGTGCCAGCCGGAGGGACGGGAATGAAAAACTGTTTTTT.

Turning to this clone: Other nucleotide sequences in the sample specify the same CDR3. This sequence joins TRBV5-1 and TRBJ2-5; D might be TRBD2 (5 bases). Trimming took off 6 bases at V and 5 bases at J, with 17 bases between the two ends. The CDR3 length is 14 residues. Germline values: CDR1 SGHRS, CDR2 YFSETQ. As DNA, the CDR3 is TGCGCCAGCACGCCGGGGTCGACACAGGAGACCCAGTACTTC. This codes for CASTPGSTQETQYF.

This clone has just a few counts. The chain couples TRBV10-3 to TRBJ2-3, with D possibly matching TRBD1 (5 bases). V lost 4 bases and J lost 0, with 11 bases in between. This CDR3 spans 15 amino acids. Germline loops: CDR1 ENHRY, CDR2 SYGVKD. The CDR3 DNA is TGTGCCATCAGTGGGGGCGGAACTAGCACAGATACGCAGTATTTT. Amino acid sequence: CAISGGGTSTDTQYF.

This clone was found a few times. The CDR3 loop reads CASSEVQGLVFF. CDR3 bases: TGTGCCAGCAGTGAAGTACAGGGGTTGGTGTTTTTT. V is TRBV7-9 and J is TRBJ1-4; 7 bases align to TRBD1. Per germline, CDR1 SEHNR and CDR2 FQNEAQ (reference sequence). The V gene end was trimmed by 6 bases and the J gene end by 15 bases; junction bases not matched to a gene: 10. The CDR3 length is 12 residues.

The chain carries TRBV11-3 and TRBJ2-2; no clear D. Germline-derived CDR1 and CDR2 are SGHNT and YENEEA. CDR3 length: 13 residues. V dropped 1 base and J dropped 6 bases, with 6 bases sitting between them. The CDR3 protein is CASSLGMAGELFF. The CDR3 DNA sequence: TGTGCCAGCAGCTTAGGGATGGCCGGGGAGCTGTTTTTT.

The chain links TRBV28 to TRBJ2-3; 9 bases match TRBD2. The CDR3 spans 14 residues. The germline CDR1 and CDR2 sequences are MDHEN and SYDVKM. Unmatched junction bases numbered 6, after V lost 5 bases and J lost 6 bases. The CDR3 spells CASSQGLAWDTQYF. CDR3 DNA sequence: TGTGCCAGCAGTCAGGGACTAGCATGGGATACGCAGTATTTT.

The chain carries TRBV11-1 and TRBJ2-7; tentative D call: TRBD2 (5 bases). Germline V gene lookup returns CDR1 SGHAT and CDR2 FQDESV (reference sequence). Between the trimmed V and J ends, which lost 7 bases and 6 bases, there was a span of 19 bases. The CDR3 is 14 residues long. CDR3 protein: CASTRHWLASEQYF. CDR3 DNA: TGTGCCAGCACCCGTCACTGGCTAGCTAGCGAGCAGTACTTC.

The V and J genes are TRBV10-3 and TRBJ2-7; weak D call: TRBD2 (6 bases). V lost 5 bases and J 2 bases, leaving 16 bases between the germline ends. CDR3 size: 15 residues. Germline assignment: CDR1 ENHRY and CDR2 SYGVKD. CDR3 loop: CAISPAHGGAYEQYF. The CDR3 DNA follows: TGTGCCATCAGTCCCGCCCACGGCGGGGCCTACGAGCAGTACTTC.

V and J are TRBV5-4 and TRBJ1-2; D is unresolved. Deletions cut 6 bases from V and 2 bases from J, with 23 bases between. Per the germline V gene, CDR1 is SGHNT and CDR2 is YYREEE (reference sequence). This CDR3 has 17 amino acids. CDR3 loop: CASMPAEFRSLNYGYTF. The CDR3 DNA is TGTGCCAGCATGCCTGCGGAATTTCGCAGTCTAAACTATGGCTACACCTTC.

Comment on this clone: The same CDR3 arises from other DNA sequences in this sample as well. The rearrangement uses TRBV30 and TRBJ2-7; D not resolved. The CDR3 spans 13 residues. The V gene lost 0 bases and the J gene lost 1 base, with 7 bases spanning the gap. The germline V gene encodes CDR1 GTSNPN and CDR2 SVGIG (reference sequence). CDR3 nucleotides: TGTGCCTGGAGTGTCGGGTCTTCCTACGAGCAGTACTTC. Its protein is CAWSVGSSYEQYF.

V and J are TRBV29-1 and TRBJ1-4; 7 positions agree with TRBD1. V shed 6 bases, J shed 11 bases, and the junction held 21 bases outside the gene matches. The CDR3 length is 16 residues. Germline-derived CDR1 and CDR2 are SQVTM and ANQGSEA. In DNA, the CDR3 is TGCAGCGTGACCCTACTCCAGGGGGGTAGTGGTAGGAAACTGTTTTTT. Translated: CSVTLLQGGSGRKLFF.

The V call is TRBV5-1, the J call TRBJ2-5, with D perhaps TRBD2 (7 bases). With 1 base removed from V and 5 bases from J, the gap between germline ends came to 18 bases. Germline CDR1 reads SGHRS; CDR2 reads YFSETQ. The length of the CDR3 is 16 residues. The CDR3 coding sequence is TGCGCCAGCAGCTTGAACGGGGGGCAGCGGCGTGAGACCCAGTACTTC. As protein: CASSLNGGQRRETQYF.

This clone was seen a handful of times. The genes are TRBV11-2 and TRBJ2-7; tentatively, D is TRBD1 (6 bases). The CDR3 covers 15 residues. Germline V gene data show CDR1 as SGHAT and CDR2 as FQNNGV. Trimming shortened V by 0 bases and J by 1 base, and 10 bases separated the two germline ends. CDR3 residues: CASSLEVRGSYEQYF. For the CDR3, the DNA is TGTGCCAGCAGCTTAGAGGTCAGGGGATCCTACGAGCAGTACTTC.

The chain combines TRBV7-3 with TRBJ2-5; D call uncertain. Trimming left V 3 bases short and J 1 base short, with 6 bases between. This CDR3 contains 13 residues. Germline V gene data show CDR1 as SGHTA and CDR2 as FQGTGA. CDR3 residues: CASSFGPQETQYF. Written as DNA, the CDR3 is TGTGCCAGCAGCTTCGGACCCCAAGAGACCCAGTACTTC. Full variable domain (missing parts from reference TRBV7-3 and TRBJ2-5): GAGVSQTPSNKVTEKGKYVELRCDPISGHTALYWYRQSLGQGPEFLIYFQGTGAADDSGLPNDRFFAVRPEGSVSTLKIQRTERGDSAVYLCASSFGPQETQYFGPGTRLLVL.

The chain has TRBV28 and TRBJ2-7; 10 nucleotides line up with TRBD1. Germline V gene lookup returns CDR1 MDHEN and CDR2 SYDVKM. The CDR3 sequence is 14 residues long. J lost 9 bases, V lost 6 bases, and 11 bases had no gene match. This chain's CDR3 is CASSPGTGEKGQYF. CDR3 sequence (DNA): TGTGCCAGCAGCCCCGGGACAGGGGAGAAGGGGCAGTACTTC.

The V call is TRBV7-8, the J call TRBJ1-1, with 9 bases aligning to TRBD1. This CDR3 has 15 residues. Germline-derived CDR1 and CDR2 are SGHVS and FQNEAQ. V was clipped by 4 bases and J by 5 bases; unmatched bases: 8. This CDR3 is CASSSTGGVLTEAFF. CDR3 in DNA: TGTGCCAGCAGCTCAACAGGGGGCGTCTTGACTGAAGCTTTCTTT.

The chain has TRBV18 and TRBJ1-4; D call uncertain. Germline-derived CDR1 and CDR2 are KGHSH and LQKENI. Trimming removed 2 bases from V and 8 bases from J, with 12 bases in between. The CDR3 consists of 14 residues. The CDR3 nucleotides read TGTGCCAGCTCACCATGGGCCGGCAGGGAAAAACTGTTTTTT. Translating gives CASSPWAGREKLFF.

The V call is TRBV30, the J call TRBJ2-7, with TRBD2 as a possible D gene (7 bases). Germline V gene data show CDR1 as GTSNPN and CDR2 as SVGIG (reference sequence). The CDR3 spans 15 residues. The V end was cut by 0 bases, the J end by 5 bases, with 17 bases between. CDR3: CAWSVRRGTKDEQYF. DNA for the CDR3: TGTGCCTGGAGTGTACGGAGGGGGACTAAGGACGAGCAGTACTTC.